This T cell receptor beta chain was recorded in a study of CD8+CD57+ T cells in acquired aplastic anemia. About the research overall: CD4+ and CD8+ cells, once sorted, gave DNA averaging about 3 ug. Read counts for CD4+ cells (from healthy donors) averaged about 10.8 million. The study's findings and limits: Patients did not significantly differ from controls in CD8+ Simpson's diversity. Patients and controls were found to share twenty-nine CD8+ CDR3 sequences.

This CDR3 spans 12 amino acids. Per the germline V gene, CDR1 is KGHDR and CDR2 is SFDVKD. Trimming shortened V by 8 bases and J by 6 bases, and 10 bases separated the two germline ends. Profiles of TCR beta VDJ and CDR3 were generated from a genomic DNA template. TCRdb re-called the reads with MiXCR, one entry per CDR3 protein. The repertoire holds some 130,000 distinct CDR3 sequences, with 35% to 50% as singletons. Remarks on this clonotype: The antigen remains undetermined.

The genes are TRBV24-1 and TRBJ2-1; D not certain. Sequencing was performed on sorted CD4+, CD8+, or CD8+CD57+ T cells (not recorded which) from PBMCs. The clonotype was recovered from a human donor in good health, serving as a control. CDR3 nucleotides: TGTGCCACCACCTGGAGAATCAATGAGCAGTTCTTC. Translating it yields CATTWRINEQFF.